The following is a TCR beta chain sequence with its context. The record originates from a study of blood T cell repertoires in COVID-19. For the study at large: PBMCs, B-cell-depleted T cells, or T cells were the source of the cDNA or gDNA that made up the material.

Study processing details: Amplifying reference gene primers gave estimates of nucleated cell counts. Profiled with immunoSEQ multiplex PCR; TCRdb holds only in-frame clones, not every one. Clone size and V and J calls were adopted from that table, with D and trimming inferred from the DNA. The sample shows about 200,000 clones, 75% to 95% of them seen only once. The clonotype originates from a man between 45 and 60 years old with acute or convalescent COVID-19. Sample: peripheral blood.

In nucleotides, the CDR3 is TGTGCCAGCAGTGCCGGGAACCCCTACAATGAGCAGTTCTTC. Translation gives CASSAGNPYNEQFF. The chain recombines TRBV6-4 with TRBJ2-1; D is possibly TRBD2 (5 bases). Trimming removed 4 bases from V and 2 bases from J, with 9 bases in between. This CDR3 comprises 14 residues. Germline V lookup: CDR1 MRHNA, CDR2 SNTAGT.